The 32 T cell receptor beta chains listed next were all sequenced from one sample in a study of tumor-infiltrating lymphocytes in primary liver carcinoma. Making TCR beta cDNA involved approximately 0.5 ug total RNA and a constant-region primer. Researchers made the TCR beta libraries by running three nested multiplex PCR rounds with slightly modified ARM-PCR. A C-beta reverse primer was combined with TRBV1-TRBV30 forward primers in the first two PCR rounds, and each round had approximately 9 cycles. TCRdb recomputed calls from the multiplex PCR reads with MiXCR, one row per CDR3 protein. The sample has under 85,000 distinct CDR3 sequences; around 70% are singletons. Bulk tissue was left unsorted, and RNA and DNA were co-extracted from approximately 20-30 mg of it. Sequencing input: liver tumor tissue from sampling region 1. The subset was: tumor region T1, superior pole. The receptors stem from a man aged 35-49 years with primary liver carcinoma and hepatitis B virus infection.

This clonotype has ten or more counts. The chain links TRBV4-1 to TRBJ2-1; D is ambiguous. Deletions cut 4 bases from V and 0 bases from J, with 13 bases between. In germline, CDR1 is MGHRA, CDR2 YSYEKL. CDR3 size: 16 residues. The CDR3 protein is CASSPQARSSYNEQFF. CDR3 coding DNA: TGCGCCAGCAGCCCCCAAGCGCGCAGCTCCTACAATGAGCAGTTCTTC.

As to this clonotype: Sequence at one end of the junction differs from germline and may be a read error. CDR3 nucleotides: TGTGCCAACAGTCGGGAGAACCCCTGGGATACGCAGTATTTT. This translates into CANSRENPWDTQYF. This sequence joins TRBV12-3 or TRBV12-4 and TRBJ2-3; a weak D match, TRBD2 (6 bases). The CDR3 totals 14 residues.

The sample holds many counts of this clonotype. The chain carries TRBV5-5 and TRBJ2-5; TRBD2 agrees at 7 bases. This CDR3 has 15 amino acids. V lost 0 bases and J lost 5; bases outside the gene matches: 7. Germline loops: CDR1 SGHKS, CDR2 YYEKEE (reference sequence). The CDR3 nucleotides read TGTGCCAGCAGCTTGGTGGCAGGGAGGGCGGAGACCCAGTACTTC. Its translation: CASSLVAGRAETQYF.

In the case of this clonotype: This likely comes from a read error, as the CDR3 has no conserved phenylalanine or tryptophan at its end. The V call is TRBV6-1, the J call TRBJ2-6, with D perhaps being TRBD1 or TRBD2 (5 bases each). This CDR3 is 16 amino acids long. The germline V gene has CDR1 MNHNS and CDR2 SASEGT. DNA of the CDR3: TGTGCCGCAACGAGGGGCAGGACGAGAGGGGTCAACGTCCTGACTTCC. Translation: CAATRGRTRGVNVLTS.

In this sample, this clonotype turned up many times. CDR3 protein: CAIRVGQGEGEQFF. CDR3 coding DNA: TGTGCCATCAGAGTCGGACAGGGGGAAGGCGAGCAGTTCTTC. The V call is TRBV10-3, the J call TRBJ2-1; 10 nucleotides align to TRBD1. After removal of 6 bases from V and 10 bases from J, the junction contained 9 bases not matched to a gene. Germline values: CDR1 ENHRY, CDR2 SYGVKD. The CDR3 runs 14 residues.

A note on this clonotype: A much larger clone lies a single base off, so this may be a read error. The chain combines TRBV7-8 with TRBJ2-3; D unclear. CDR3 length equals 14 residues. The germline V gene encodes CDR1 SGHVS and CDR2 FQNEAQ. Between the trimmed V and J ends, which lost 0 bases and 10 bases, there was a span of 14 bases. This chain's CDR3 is CASSLALAEGSQYF. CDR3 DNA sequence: TGTGCCAGCAGCTTAGCGCTGGCGGAAGGATCGCAGTATTTT.

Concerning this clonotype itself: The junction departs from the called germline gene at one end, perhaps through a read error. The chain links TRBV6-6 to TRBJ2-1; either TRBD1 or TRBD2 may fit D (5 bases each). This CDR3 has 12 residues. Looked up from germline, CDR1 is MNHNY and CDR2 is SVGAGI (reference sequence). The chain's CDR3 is CASRHGASKHFF. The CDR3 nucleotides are TGTGCCAGCAGGCACGGGGCTAGCAAGCATTTCTTC.

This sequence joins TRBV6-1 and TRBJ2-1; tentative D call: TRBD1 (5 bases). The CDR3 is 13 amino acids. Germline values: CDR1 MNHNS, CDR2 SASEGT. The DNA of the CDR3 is TGTGTTAGCAGTGAGGACATCTACAATGAGCAGTTCTTC. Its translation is CVSSEDIYNEQFF.

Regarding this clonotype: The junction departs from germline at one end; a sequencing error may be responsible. CDR3 sequence (DNA): TGTGCCAGCAGCCCCAATCTGGGACAAGCGAACACAGGGGAGCTGTTTTTT. As protein: CASSPNLGQANTGELFF. The genes are TRBV11-2 and TRBJ2-2; TRBD1 is a possible D gene (6 bases). The germline CDR1 and CDR2 sequences are SGHAT and FQNNGV. This CDR3 has 17 amino acids.

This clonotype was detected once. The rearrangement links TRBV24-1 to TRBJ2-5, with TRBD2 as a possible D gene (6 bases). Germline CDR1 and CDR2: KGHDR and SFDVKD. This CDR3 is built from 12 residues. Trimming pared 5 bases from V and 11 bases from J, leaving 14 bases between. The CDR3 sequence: CATSASMGTQYF. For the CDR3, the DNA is TGTGCCACCAGTGCATCTATGGGGACTCAGTACTTC.

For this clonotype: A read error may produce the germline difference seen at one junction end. This CDR3 is CTSSSAGPGNDQLF. The DNA for the CDR3 is TGTACCAGCAGTTCAGCGGGCCCTGGGAATGATCAGTTATTC. The V call is TRBV11-2, the J call TRBJ2-1; TRBD2 might be the D (6 bases). CDR3 size: 14 residues. The germline CDR1 and CDR2 sequences are SGHAT and FQNNGV. Variable domain in full (rest from reference TRBV11-2 and TRBJ2-1): EAGVAQSPRYKIIEKRQSVAFWCNPISGHATLYWYQQILGQGPKLLIQFQNNGVVDDSQLPKDRFSAERLKGVDSTLKIQPAKLEDSAVYLCTSSSAGPGNDQLFGPGTRLTVL.

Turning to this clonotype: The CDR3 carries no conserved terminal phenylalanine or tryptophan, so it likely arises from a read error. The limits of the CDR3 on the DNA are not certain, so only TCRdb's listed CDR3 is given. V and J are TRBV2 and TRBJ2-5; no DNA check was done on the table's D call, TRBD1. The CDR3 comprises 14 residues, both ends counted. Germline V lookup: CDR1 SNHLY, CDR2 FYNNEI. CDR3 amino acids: CASSSWQGRETQYL.

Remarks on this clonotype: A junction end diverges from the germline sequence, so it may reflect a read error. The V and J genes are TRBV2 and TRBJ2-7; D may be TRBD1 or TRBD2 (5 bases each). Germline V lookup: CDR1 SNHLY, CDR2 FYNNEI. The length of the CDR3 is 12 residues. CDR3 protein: CASSVRGDEQYF. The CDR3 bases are TGTGCCAGTAGTGTCCGGGGCGACGAGCAGTACTTC.

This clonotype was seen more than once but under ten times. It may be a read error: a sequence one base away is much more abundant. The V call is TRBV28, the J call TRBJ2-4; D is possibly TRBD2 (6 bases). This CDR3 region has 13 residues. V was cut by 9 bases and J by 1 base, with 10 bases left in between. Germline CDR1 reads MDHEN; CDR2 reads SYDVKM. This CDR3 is CASLASAKNIQYF. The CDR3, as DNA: TGTGCCAGTCTAGCGTCGGCCAAAAACATTCAGTACTTC.

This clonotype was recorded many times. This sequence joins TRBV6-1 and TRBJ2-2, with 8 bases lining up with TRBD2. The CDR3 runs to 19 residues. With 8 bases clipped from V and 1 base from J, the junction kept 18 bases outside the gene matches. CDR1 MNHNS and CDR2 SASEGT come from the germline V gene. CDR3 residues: CASEGLWREVAWNTGELFF. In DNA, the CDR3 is TGTGCCAGCGAAGGACTATGGCGGGAGGTTGCTTGGAACACCGGGGAGCTGTTTTTT.

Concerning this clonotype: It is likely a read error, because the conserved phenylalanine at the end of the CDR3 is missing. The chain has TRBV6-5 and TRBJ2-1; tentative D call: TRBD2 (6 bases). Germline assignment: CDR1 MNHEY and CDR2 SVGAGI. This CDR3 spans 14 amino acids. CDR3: CASNSLASYNEQFL. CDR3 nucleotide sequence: TGCGCCAGCAATTCACTAGCTTCCTACAATGAGCAGTTCCTC.

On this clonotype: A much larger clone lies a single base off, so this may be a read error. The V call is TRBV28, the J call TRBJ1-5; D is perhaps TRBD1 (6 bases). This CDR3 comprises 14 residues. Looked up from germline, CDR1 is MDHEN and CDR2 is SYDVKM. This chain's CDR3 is CAISLAGGNQPQHF. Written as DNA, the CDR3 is TGTGCCATCAGTTTAGCAGGGGGCAATCAGCCCCAGCATTTT.

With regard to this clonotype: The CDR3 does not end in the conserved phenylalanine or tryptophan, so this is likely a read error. The CDR3 reads CGSRERDATYGYTL. DNA of the CDR3: TGTGGCAGCAGAGAGAGGGACGCCACCTATGGCTACACCCTC. The chain combines TRBV11-2 with TRBJ1-2, with D maybe TRBD1 (5 bases). The CDR3 has 14 amino acids. Germline V gene lookup returns CDR1 SGHAT and CDR2 FQNNGV.

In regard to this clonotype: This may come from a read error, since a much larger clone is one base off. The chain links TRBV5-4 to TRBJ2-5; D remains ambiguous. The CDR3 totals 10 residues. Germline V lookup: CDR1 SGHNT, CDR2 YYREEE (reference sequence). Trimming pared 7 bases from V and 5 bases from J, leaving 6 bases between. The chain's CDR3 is CASGRETQYF. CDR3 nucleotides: TGTGCCAGCGGCAGGGAGACCCAGTACTTC. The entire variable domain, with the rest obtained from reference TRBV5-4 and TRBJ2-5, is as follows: ETGVTQSPTHLIKTRGQQVTLRCSSQSGHNTVSWYQQALGQGPQFIFQYYREEENGRGNFPPRFSGLQFPNYSSELNVNALELDDSALYLCASGRETQYFGPGTRLLVL.

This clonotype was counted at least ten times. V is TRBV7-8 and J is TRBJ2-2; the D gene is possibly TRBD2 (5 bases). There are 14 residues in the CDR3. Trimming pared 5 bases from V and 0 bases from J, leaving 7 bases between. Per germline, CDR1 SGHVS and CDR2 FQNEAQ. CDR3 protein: CASSKLANTGELFF. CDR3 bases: TGTGCCAGCAGCAAACTAGCGAACACCGGGGAGCTGTTTTTT.

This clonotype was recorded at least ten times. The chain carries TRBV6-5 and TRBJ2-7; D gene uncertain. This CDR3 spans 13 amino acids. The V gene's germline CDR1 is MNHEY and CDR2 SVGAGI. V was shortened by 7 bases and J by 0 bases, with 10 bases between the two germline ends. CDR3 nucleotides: TGTGCCAGCACCCCGACTGGCTCCTACGAGCAGTACTTC. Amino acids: CASTPTGSYEQYF.

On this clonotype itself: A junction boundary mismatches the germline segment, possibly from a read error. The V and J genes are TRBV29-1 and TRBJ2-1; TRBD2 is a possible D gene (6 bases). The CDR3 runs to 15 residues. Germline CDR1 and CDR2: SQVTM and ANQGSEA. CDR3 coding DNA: TGCAGTGTTGAGCGCCGGGACGGGGGTTACAATGAGCATTTCTTC. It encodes CSVERRDGGYNEHFF.

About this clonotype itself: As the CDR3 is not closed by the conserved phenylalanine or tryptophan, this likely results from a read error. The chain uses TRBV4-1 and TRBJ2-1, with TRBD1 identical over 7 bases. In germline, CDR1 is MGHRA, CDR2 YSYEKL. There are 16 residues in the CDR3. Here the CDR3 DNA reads TGCGCCTGCAGCCAAGTAAGGGACAGACCGTCGGATGAGCAGTTCTTA. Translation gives CACSQVRDRPSDEQFL.

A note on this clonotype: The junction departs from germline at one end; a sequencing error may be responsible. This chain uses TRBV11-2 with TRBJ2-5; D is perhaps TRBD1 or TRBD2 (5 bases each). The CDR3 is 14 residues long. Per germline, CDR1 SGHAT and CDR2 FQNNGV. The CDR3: CVIRGDVYGETQYF. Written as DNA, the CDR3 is TGTGTCATCAGAGGGGACGTATATGGAGAGACCCAGTATTTC.

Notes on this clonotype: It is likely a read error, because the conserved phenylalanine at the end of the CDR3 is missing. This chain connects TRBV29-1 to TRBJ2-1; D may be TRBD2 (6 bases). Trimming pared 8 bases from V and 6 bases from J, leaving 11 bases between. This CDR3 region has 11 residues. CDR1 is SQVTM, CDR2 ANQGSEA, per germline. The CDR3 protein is CSTGTFNEQFL. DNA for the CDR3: TGCAGCACCGGGACTTTCAATGAGCAGTTCTTG.

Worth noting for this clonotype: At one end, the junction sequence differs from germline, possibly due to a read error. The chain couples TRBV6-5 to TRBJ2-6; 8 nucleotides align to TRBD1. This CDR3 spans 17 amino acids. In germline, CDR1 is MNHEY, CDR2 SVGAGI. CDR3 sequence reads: CASGLGQGSSRANVLTF. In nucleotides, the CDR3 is TGTGCCAGCGGCTTAGGACAGGGATCCTCTAGGGCCAACGTCCTGACTTTC.

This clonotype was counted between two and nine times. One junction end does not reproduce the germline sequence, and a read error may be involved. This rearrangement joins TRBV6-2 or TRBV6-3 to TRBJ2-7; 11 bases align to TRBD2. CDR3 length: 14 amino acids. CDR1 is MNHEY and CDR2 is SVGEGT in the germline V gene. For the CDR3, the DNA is TGTGCCAGCAGTCCGACTAGCGGGGATTCCGAGCACTACTTC. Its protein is CASSPTSGDSEHYF.

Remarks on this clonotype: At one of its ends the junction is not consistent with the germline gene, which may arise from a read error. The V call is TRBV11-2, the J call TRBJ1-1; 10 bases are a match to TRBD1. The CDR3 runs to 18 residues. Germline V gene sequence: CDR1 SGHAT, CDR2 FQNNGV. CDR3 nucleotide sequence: TGTGCTAGCAGCTTAGATGGGGACAGGGGACGCCGGTACACTGAAGCTTTATTT. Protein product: CASSLDGDRGRRYTEALF. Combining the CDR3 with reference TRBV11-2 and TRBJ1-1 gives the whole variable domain EAGVAQSPRYKIIEKRQSVAFWCNPISGHATLYWYQQILGQGPKLLIQFQNNGVVDDSQLPKDRFSAERLKGVDSTLKIQPAKLEDSAVYLCASSLDGDRGRRYTEALFGQGTRLTVV.

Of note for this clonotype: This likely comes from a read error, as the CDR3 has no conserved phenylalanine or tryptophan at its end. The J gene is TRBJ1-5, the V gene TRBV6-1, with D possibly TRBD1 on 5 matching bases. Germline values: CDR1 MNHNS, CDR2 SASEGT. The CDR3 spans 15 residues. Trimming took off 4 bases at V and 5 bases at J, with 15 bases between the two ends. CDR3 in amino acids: CASSVSWRGDQPQHL. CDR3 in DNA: TGTGCCAGCAGTGTGAGTTGGCGGGGCGATCAGCCCCAGCATTTG.

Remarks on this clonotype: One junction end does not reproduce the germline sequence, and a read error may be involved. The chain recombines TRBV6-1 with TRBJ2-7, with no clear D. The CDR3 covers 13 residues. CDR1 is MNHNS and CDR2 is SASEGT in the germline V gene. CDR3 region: CACCEWVFYEHYF. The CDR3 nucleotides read TGTGCCTGCTGTGAATGGGTTTTCTACGAGCACTACTTC.

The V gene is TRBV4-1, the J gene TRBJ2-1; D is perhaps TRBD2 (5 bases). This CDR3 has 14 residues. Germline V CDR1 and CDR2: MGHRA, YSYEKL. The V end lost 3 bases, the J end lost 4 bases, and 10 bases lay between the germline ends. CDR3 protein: CASSQEESYNEQFF. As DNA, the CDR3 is TGCGCCAGCAGCCAGGAGGAGTCTTACAATGAGCAGTTCTTC.

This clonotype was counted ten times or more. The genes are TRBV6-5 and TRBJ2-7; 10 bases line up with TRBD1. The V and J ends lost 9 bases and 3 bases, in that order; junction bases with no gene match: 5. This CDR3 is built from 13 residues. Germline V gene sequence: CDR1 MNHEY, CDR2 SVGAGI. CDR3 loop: CASNRDRGYEQYF. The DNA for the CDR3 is TGTGCCAGTAACCGGGACAGGGGCTACGAGCAGTACTTC.